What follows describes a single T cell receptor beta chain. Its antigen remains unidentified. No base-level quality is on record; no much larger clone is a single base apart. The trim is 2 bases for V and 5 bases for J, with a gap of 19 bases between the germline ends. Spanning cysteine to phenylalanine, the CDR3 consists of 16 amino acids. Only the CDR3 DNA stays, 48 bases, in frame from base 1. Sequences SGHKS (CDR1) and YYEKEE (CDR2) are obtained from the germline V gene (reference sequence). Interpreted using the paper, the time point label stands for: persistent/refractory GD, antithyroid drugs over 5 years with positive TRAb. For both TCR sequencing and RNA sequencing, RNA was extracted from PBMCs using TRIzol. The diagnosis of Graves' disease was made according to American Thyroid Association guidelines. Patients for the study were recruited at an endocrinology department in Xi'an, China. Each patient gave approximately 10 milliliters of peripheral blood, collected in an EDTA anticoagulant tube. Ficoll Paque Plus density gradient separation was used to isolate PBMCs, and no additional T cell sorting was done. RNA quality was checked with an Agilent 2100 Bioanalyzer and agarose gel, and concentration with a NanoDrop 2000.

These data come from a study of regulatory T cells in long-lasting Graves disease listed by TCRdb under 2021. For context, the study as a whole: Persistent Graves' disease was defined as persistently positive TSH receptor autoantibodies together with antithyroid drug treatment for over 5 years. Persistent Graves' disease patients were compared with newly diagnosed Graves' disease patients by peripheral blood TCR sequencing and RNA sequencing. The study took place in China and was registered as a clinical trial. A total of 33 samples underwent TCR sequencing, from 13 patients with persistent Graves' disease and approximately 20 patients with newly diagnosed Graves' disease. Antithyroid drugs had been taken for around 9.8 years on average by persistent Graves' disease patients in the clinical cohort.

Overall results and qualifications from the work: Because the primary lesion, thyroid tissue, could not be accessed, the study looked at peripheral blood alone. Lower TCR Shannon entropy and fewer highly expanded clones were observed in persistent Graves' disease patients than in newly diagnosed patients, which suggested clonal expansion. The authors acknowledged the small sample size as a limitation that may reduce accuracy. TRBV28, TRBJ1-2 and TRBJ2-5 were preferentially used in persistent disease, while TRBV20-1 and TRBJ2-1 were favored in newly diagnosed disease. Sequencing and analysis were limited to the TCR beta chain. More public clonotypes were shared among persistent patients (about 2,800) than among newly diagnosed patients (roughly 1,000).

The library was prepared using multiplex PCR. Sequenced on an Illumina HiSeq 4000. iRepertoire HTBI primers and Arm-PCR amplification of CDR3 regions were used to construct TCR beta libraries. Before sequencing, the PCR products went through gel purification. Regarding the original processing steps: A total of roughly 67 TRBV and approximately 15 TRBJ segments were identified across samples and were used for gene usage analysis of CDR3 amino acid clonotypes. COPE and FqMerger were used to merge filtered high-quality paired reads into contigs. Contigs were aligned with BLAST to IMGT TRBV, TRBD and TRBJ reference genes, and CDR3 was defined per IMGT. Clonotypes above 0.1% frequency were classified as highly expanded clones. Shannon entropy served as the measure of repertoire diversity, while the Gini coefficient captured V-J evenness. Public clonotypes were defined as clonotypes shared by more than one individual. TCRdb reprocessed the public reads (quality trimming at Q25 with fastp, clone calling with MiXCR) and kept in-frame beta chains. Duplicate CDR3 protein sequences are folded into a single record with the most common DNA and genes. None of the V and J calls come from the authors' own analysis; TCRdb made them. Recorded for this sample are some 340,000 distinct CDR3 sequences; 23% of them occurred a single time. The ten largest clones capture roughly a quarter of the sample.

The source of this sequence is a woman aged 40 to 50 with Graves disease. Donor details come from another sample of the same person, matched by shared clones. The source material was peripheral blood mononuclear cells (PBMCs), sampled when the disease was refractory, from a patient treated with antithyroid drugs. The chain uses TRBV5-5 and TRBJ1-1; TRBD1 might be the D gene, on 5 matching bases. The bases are TGTGCCAGCAGCTTCAAAGGGACGGTGTTGACGACTGAAGCTTTCTTT. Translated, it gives CASSFKGTVLTTEAFF.